This passage covers 30 T cell receptor beta chains from one sample sequenced in a study of CDR3 diversity in severe acne. TCRdb re-called the PCR reads with MiXCR, one entry per CDR3 protein. The sample has around 94,000 distinct CDR3 sequences; about half are singletons. Sequenced input: blood. Every receptor here comes from a male donor with acne.

The DNA for the CDR3 is TGCAGTGCTAGGCTCCACGGGGAGCTGTTTTTT. It encodes CSARLHGELFF. The chain joins TRBV20-1 to TRBJ2-2; D not certain. CDR3 length: 11 residues. Germline V gives CDR1 DFQATT, CDR2 SNEGSKA (reference sequence). V was cut by 3 bases and J by 7 bases, with 6 bases left in between.

The V call is TRBV29-1, the J call TRBJ1-4; TRBD1 might be the D (6 bases). Trimming left V 3 bases short and J 7 bases short, with 15 bases between. This CDR3 is built from 14 residues. CDR1 is SQVTM and CDR2 is ANQGSEA in the germline V gene. The CDR3 DNA reads as TGCAGCGTTGAGGGCGGACGAGGGGGTGAAAAACTGTTTTTT. Its protein is CSVEGGRGGEKLFF.

This clonotype appeared many times. This chain uses TRBV10-3 with TRBJ2-7, with TRBD1 matching over 8 bases. Per the germline V gene, CDR1 is ENHRY and CDR2 is SYGVKD. V shed 0 bases and J 2 bases; nucleotides not matched to a gene: 0. The CDR3 totals 14 residues. The CDR3 nucleotides are TGTGCCATCAGTGAGTCACAGGGGGCCTACGAGCAGTACTTC. It is translated as CAISESQGAYEQYF.

By frequency in the sample, this clonotype is medium-sized. The chain carries TRBV20-1 and TRBJ1-5, with 10 nucleotides matching TRBD1. V lost 1 base, J lost 2 bases, and 2 bases stayed unmatched. The CDR3 sequence is 15 residues long. Germline V gives CDR1 DFQATT, CDR2 SNEGSKA (reference sequence). CDR3 region: CSARGQGAGNQPQHF. The CDR3 nucleotides are TGCAGTGCTAGAGGACAGGGGGCAGGCAATCAGCCCCAGCATTTT.

This clonotype has just a few counts. J is TRBJ2-3 and V is TRBV20-1; 7 bases are a match to TRBD2. J gave up 3 bases and V 5 bases, and 14 bases lay outside the gene matches. Per the germline V gene, CDR1 is DFQATT and CDR2 is SNEGSKA (reference sequence). The CDR3 is 16 residues long. CDR3 residues: CSAYTGAGRVTDTQYF. CDR3 bases: TGCAGTGCTTATACTGGGGCAGGGAGGGTGACAGATACGCAGTATTTT.

As for this clonotype: This sequence may be a read error, since a much larger clone differs from it by one base. V and J are TRBV5-1 and TRBJ2-2; tentative D call: TRBD1 (6 bases). In germline, CDR1 is SGHRS, CDR2 YFSETQ. CDR3 length: 15 amino acids. Here the CDR3 reads CACSPPTGNTGELFF. CDR3 coding DNA: TGCGCCTGCAGCCCGCCGACAGGTAACACCGGGGAGCTGTTTTTT.

This clonotype showed up many times. J is TRBJ2-7 and V is TRBV6-5; D unclear. The CDR3 covers 15 residues. V lost 5 bases and J 2 bases, leaving 16 bases between the germline ends. The germline gives CDR1 MNHEY, CDR2 SVGAGI. CDR3: CASSLGSPQTYEQYF. CDR3 in DNA: TGTGCCAGCAGTCTCGGCTCCCCACAGACCTACGAGCAGTACTTC.

At least ten counts were recorded for this clonotype. The chain couples TRBV10-3 to TRBJ2-5, with 11 bases aligning to TRBD2. The length of the CDR3 is 16 residues. The V and J ends lost 2 bases and 0 bases, in that order; junction bases with no gene match: 2. Germline V gives CDR1 ENHRY, CDR2 SYGVKD. The CDR3 is CAISEGLAGYQETQYF. In DNA, the CDR3 is TGTGCCATCAGTGAGGGACTAGCGGGCTACCAAGAGACCCAGTACTTC.

This clonotype was picked up many times. The rearrangement links TRBV4-2 to TRBJ2-2; possibly TRBD1 or TRBD2 for D (6 bases each). Per the germline V gene, CDR1 is LGHNA and CDR2 is YNFKEQ. CDR3 size: 16 residues. V gave up 2 bases and J gave up 3 bases, with 13 bases separating them. CDR3 sequence (DNA): TGTGCCAGCAGCCAAAACGGGGGCAGGGACACCGGGGAGCTGTTTTTT. Translating gives CASSQNGGRDTGELFF.

This clonotype has a count of ten or more. The rearrangement uses TRBV20-1 and TRBJ2-6; the D is unclear. CDR1 and CDR2 from the germline V gene are DFQATT and SNEGSKA (reference sequence). CDR3 size: 14 residues. The germline V and J ends were trimmed by 2 bases and 0 bases, with 5 bases remaining between them. The DNA for the CDR3 is TGCAGTGCTAGACACCTCTCTGGGGCCAACGTCCTGACTTTC. Its translation is CSARHLSGANVLTF.

The table lists this clonotype with a few counts. The V and J genes are TRBV4-1 and TRBJ2-7, with D perhaps TRBD2 (5 bases). The CDR3 extends over 17 amino acids. The V end lost 0 bases, the J end lost 3 bases, and 18 bases lay between the germline ends. Germline V CDR1 and CDR2: MGHRA, YSYEKL. The CDR3: CASSQEAPGGEYYEQYF. CDR3 DNA: TGCGCCAGCAGCCAAGAGGCCCCTGGAGGTGAATACTACGAGCAGTACTTC.

This clonotype was detected many times. The chain has TRBV12-3 or TRBV12-4 and TRBJ1-5; no clear D gene. The CDR3 sequence is 13 residues long. V shed 8 bases and J shed 0 bases, with 8 bases lying between them. CDR3 region: CASLLDSNQPQHF. The CDR3 nucleotides are TGTGCCAGCTTGCTTGATAGCAATCAGCCCCAGCATTTT.

About this clonotype itself: This may stem from a read error, because a much larger clone lies one nucleotide away. CDR3 sequence reads: CASSRPGGSPNEQFF. CDR3 sequence (DNA): TGTGCCAGCAGCCGACCCGGCGGGAGTCCGAATGAGCAGTTCTTC. The rearrangement uses TRBV9 and TRBJ2-1, with 7 nucleotides matching TRBD2. After removal of 4 bases from V and 7 bases from J, the junction contained 11 bases not matched to a gene. Germline V gene sequence: CDR1 SGDLS, CDR2 YYNGEE. CDR3 length: 15 residues.

To note about this clonotype: One base away lies a much larger clone, so this may be a sequencing read error. This sequence joins TRBV20-1 and TRBJ2-1; D possibly corresponds to TRBD1 (6 bases). The CDR3 is 16 amino acids. Germline V gene sequence: CDR1 DFQATT, CDR2 SNEGSKA (reference sequence). CDR3 DNA sequence: TGCGGTGCTAGAGATCAGGGGAGCATAGTTGGGAATGAGCAGTTCTTC. Encoded protein: CGARDQGSIVGNEQFF.

This clonotype has a single count. A much larger clone is a single base away; this may be a read error. The chain carries TRBV20-1 and TRBJ2-3, with D possibly matching TRBD2 (6 bases). Between the trimmed V and J ends, which lost 0 bases and 1 base, there was a span of 11 bases. Germline lookup yields CDR1 DFQATT and CDR2 SNEGSKA (reference sequence). The CDR3 is 15 amino acids. DNA of the CDR3: TGCAGTGCTAGAGATCGTGGAGGGGGCACAGATACGCAGTATTTT. It codes for CSARDRGGGTDTQYF.

V is TRBV20-1 and J is TRBJ2-2; 8 nucleotides agree with TRBD2. The CDR3 loop spans 16 amino acids. Germline V gene data show CDR1 as DFQATT and CDR2 as SNEGSKA (reference sequence). V shed 5 bases, J shed 7 bases, and the junction held 15 bases outside the gene matches. The CDR3 DNA follows: TGCAGTGCTGCACGGGGGGCCGGGACTAGTGGCGGGGAGCTGTTTTTT. Its protein is CSAARGAGTSGGELFF.

The chain joins TRBV20-1 to TRBJ1-6, with 9 nucleotides matching TRBD1. CDR1 is DFQATT, CDR2 SNEGSKA, per germline (reference sequence). The CDR3 contains 14 residues. V lost 8 bases, J lost 10 bases, and 12 bases stayed unmatched. Here the CDR3 DNA reads TGCAGTTCAAAACGGACAGGGGATGGCTCACCCCTCCACTTT. It yields the protein CSSKRTGDGSPLHF.

The gene calls are TRBV5-1 and TRBJ2-3; D call uncertain. The CDR3 is made up of 14 amino acids. Between the trimmed V and J ends, which lost 2 bases and 0 bases, there was a span of 7 bases. Germline CDR1 reads SGHRS; CDR2 reads YFSETQ. CDR3 DNA: TGCGCCAGCAGCTTAGACCACAGCACAGATACGCAGTATTTT. Residues: CASSLDHSTDTQYF.

The rearrangement joins TRBV2 to TRBJ2-6, with unresolved D. CDR3 length: 13 residues. CDR1 SNHLY and CDR2 FYNNEI come from the germline V gene. In nucleotides, the CDR3 is TGTGGTCTGGCGTCTTTTGGGGCCAACGTCCTGACTTTC. This encodes CGLASFGANVLTF.

This chain connects TRBV2 to TRBJ2-1; weak D call: TRBD1 (5 bases). The V gene lost 3 bases and the J gene lost 13 bases, with 10 bases spanning the gap. Germline CDR1 and CDR2: SNHLY and FYNNEI. The CDR3 runs 11 residues. CDR3 bases: TGTGCCAGCAGTGACCAGGGCCCCCAGTTCTTC. Translating it yields CASSDQGPQFF. The whole variable domain, remainder taken from reference TRBV2 and TRBJ2-1, is EPEVTQTPSHQVTQMGQEVILRCVPISNHLYFYWYRQILGQKVEFLVSFYNNEISEKSEIFDDQFSVERPDGSNFTLKIRSTKLEDSAMYFCASSDQGPQFFGPGTRLTVL.

This chain connects TRBV15 to TRBJ1-1; possibly TRBD1 for D (5 bases). The CDR3 has 16 amino acids. Germline V gene lookup returns CDR1 LNHNV and CDR2 YYDKDF (reference sequence). V was shortened by 0 bases and J by 1 base, with 12 bases between the two germline ends. This CDR3 reads CATSRDQEQGNTEAFF. CDR3 nucleotide sequence: TGTGCCACCAGCAGAGATCAAGAGCAGGGGAACACTGAAGCTTTCTTT.

The chain uses TRBV11-2 and TRBJ2-2; D is possibly TRBD1 (5 bases). Germline assignment: CDR1 SGHAT and CDR2 FQNNGV. The CDR3 has 15 residues. V was cut by 2 bases and J by 6 bases, with 13 bases left in between. The CDR3 region has the DNA TGTGCCAGCAGCTTATTAGGGGCAGACCCCGGGGAGCTGTTTTTT. It is translated as CASSLLGADPGELFF.

Judged by abundance, this clonotype is medium-sized (0.01 to 0.1%). The chain carries TRBV12-3 or TRBV12-4 and TRBJ2-3; no firm D call. The CDR3 is 13 residues long. Trimming shortened V by 6 bases and J by 3 bases, and 10 bases separated the two germline ends. CDR3 DNA sequence: TGTGCCAGCAGGCTATCGTTGACAGATACGCAGTATTTT. Translating it yields CASRLSLTDTQYF.

This clonotype has more than one count but fewer than ten. The chain is built from TRBV7-9 and TRBJ2-5, with 12 nucleotides matching TRBD1. The germline V gene encodes CDR1 SEHNR and CDR2 FQNEAQ (reference sequence). Losses at the gene ends were 3 bases for V and 5 bases for J; bases not matched to a gene: 19. The CDR3 has 20 residues. The CDR3: CASSFSGTGGKRGSVETQYF. CDR3 nucleotides: TGTGCCAGCAGCTTCAGCGGGACAGGGGGCAAGAGGGGGTCGGTGGAGACCCAGTACTTC. Together with reference TRBV7-9 and TRBJ2-5, the CDR3 gives the full variable domain: DTGVSQNPRHKITKRGQNVTFRCDPISEHNRLYWYRQTLGQGPEFLTYFQNEAQLEKSRLLSDRFSAERPKGSFSTLEIQRTEQGDSAMYLCASSFSGTGGKRGSVETQYFGPGTRLLVL.

The chain is built from TRBV10-3 and TRBJ2-7; D possibly corresponds to TRBD2 (6 bases). The CDR3 length is 14 residues. The V gene's germline CDR1 is ENHRY and CDR2 SYGVKD. The V gene lost 3 bases and the J gene lost 7 bases, with 16 bases spanning the gap. This CDR3 reads CAISDKLAPREQYF. The CDR3 coding sequence is TGTGCCATCAGTGATAAACTAGCCCCACGGGAGCAGTACTTC.

In regard to this clonotype: At one of its ends the junction is not consistent with the germline gene, which may arise from a read error. The chain employs TRBV10-3 and TRBJ1-4; no definite D call. The CDR3 sequence is 15 residues long. CDR1 is ENHRY and CDR2 is SYGVKD in the germline V gene. CDR3 in DNA: TGTGCCAGCAGTTACTCAAGGGCGCCCCGTGAAAAACTGTTTTTT. This encodes CASSYSRAPREKLFF.

A remark on this clonotype: A read error may account for a junction end that differs from germline. The chain links TRBV25-1 to TRBJ2-3; TRBD2 matches at 14 bases. Germline V gene lookup returns CDR1 MGHDK and CDR2 SYGVNS. The CDR3 runs to 18 residues. The CDR3 DNA reads TGTGCCAGCAGTGGTAGGGGACTAGCGGGAGAGGGGACAGATACGCCGCCTTTT. Its protein is CASSGRGLAGEGTDTPPF.

The chain combines TRBV6-4 with TRBJ1-2; 8 bases line up with TRBD1. The V gene end was trimmed by 5 bases and the J gene end by 8 bases; junction bases not matched to a gene: 4. This CDR3 is 12 amino acids long. In germline, CDR1 is MRHNA, CDR2 SNTAGT. The CDR3, as DNA: TGTGCCAGCAGTCAGGGGGCGGGAGGCTACACCTTC. Residues: CASSQGAGGYTF.

The genes are TRBV29-1 and TRBJ2-7; 9 bases line up with TRBD1. The V gene end was trimmed by 7 bases and the J gene end by 2 bases; junction bases not matched to a gene: 3. The germline V gene encodes CDR1 SQVTM and CDR2 ANQGSEA. This CDR3 region has 12 residues. The CDR3 bases are TGCAGCGCGGGACAGGGTACCTACGAGCAGTACTTC. Translated, it gives CSAGQGTYEQYF.

Details on this clonotype: A read error may be the cause here, since a much bigger clone is one base away. CDR3 DNA: TGTGCCAGCAGCTTGCAGGAGGAAGATACGCAGTATTTT. It yields the protein CASSLQEEDTQYF. The chain has TRBV5-5 and TRBJ2-3; tentatively, D is TRBD2 (5 bases). Trimming pared 1 base from V and 5 bases from J, leaving 8 bases between. Germline-derived CDR1 and CDR2 are SGHKS and YYEKEE (reference sequence). The CDR3 is 13 residues long.